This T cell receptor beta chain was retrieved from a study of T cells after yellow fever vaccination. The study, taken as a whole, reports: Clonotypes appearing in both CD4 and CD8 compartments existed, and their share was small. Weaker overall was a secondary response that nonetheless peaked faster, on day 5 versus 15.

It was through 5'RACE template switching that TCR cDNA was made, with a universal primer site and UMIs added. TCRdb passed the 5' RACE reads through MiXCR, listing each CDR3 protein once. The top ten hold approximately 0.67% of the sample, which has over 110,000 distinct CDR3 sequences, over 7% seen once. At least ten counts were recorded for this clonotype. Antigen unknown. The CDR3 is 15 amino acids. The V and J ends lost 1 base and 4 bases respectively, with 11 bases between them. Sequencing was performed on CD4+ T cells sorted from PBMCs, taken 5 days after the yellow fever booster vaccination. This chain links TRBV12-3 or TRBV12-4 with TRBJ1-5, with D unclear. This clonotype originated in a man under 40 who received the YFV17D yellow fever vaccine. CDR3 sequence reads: CASSLEWTLNQPQHF. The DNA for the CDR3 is TGTGCCAGCAGTTTAGAATGGACCCTTAATCAGCCCCAGCATTTT.